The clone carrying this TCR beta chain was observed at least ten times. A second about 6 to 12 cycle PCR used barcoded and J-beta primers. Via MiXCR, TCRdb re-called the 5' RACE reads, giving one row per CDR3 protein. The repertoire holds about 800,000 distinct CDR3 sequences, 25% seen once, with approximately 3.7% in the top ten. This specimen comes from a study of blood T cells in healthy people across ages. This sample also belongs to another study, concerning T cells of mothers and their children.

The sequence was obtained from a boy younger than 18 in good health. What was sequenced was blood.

CDR3 region: CASSQQMAGSYEQYF. CDR3 DNA: TGTGCCAGCAGCCAACAGATGGCCGGTTCCTACGAGCAGTACTTC. The genes are TRBV4-2 and TRBJ2-7, with D unclear. The CDR3 runs 15 residues. V was shortened by 2 bases and J by 1 base, with 12 bases between the two germline ends. The germline V gene has CDR1 LGHNA and CDR2 YNFKEQ.